The TCR beta chain under discussion was sequenced for a study of post-analysis software for immune sequencing data. Study summary: Secondary progressive, relapsing-remitting and progressive-relapsing multiple sclerosis were among the included disease courses. Regarding the study as a whole: A few TRBV segments occurring more often in patients than controls included TRBV5-6, TRBV5-1 and TRBV20-1.

The CDR3 covers 14 residues. Germline V gives CDR1 SSHAT, CDR2 FNYEAQ (reference sequence). Of note for this clonotype: Its antigen remains unidentified. An end of the junction does not agree with germline; a read error may underlie this.

Carried by the TCR beta cDNA libraries were unique molecular identifiers. TCRdb recomputed calls from the PCR reads with MiXCR, one row per CDR3 protein. The repertoire holds over 250,000 distinct CDR3 sequences, with 36% as singletons. V is TRBV7-7 and J is TRBJ2-7; 7 bases align to TRBD1. The TCR sequence derives from a girl aged 10-17 years with multiple sclerosis. Input material: blood. CDR3 sequence: CASSPTGNTYEQYF. Here the CDR3 DNA reads TGTGCTAGCAGCCCGACAGGGAACACCTACGAGCAGTACTTC.